The sequence of this T cell receptor (beta chain) was determined in a study of Ad26.COV2.S vaccination and SARS-CoV-2 variants. Profiled with immunoSEQ multiplex PCR; TCRdb holds only in-frame clones, not every one. Altogether hundreds of thousands of clones are present, around 86% being singletons, with the ten largest covering around 3.6%. Noted treatment: some 20 received Ad26.COV2.S at low or high dose, single or two shots; about 5 received placebo; per-sample allocation not given. Day 63 after the first injection of vaccine or placebo was the sampling time. Source: peripheral blood, taken in a trial of Ad26.COV2.S vaccine versus placebo. This TCR was recovered from a person between 18 and 65 years old who received the Ad26.COV2.S COVID-19 vaccine or a placebo.

The CDR3 DNA is TGTGCCAGCAGCTTAAGGCGGCTGAACACTGAAGCTTTCTTT. Translation gives CASSLRRLNTEAFF. The chain joins TRBV7-9 to TRBJ1-1; D remains unclear. CDR3 length equals 14 residues. Deletions cut 2 bases from V and 0 bases from J, with 7 bases between. CDR1 SEHNR and CDR2 FQNEAQ come from the germline V gene (reference sequence). The entire variable domain, with the rest obtained from reference TRBV7-9 and TRBJ1-1, is as follows: DTGVSQNPRHKITKRGQNVTFRCDPISEHNRLYWYRQTLGQGPEFLTYFQNEAQLEKSRLLSDRFSAERPKGSFSTLEIQRTEQGDSAMYLCASSLRRLNTEAFFGQGTRLTVV.